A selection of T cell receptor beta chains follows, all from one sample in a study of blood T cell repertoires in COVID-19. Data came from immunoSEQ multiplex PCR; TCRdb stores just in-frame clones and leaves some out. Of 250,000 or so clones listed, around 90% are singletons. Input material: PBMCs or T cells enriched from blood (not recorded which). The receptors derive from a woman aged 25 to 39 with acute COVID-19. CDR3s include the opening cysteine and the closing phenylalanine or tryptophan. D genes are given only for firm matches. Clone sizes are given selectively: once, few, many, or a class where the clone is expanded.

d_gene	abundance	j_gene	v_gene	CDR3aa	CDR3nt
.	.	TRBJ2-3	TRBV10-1	CASSDTGISTDTQYF	TGCGCCAGCAGTGATACGGGGATTAGCACAGATACGCAGTATTTT
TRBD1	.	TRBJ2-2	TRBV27	CASSFGQGVYYGELFF	TGTGCCAGCAGTTTCGGACAGGGGGTATATTACGGGGAGCTGTTTTTT
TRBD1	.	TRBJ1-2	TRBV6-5	CASGKKGQKDGYTF	TGTGCCAGCGGAAAAAAGGGACAGAAAGATGGCTACACCTTC
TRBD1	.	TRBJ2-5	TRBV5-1	CASSSTRTGEGETQYF	TGCGCCAGCAGCTCCACACGGACAGGGGAAGGGGAGACCCAGTACTTC
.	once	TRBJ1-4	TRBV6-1	CASSEGIEWDTKNNF	TGTGCCAGCAGTGAAGGGATAGAGTGGGACACGAAAAATAATTTT
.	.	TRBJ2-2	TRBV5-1	CASSILPDTGELFF	TGCGCCAGCAGTATCCTGCCGGACACCGGGGAGCTGTTTTTT
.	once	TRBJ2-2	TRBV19	CASKTSQNTGELFF	TGTGCCAGTAAAACTAGCCAAAACACCGGGGAGCTGTTTTTT
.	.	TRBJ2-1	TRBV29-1	CSVEKNRTPYNEQFF	TGCAGCGTTGAAAAGAACAGGACCCCCTACAATGAGCAGTTCTTC
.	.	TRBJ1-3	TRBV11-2	CASSKLRGKLWVSGNTIYF	TGTGCCAGCAGCAAGCTAAGGGGGAAACTCTGGGTGTCTGGAAACACCATATATTTT
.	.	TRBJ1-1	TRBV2	CASREGSVNTEAFF	TGTGCCAGCAGGGAGGGGTCTGTGAACACTGAAGCTTTCTTT
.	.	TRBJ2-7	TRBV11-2	CASSLTGRYEQYF	TGTGCCAGCAGCTTGACAGGGAGGTACGAGCAGTACTTC
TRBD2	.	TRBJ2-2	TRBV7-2	CASSLGLAGAGELFF	TGTGCCAGCAGCTTGGGACTAGCGGGGGCCGGGGAGCTGTTTTTT
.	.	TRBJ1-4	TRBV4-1	CASSQARGFNEKLFF	TGCGCCAGCAGCCAAGCACGGGGGTTTAATGAAAAACTGTTTTTT
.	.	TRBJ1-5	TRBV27	CASSFAGEGNQPQHF	TGTGCCAGCAGTTTCGCCGGGGAAGGCAATCAGCCCCAGCATTTT
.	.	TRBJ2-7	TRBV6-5	CASSRGYYEQYF	TGTGCCAGCAGTCGCGGGTACTACGAGCAGTACTTC
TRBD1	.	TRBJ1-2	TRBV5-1	CASSLSRDRSPYGYTF	TGCGCCAGCAGCTTGTCGCGGGACAGGAGCCCCTATGGCTACACCTTC
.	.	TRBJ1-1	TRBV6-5	CASIDIAKNTEAFF	TGTGCCAGCATAGACATTGCAAAGAACACTGAAGCTTTCTTT
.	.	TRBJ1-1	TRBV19	CASSISVPRTEAFF	TGTGCCAGTAGTATAAGTGTTCCGCGGACTGAAGCTTTCTTT
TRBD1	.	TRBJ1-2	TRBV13	CASSWGQGDYGYTF	TGTGCCAGCAGCTGGGGACAGGGGGACTATGGCTACACCTTC
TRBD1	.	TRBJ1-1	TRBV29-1	CSVTPRTGLNTEAFF	TGCAGCGTTACCCCCCGGACAGGGCTCAACACTGAAGCTTTCTTT
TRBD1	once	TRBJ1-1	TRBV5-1	CASSRDRGNTEAFF	TGCGCCAGCAGCAGGGACAGGGGGAACACTGAAGCTTTCTTT
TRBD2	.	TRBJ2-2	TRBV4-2	CASSQDWTRNTGELFF	TGTGCCAGCAGCCAAGATTGGACTAGGAACACCGGGGAGCTGTTTTTT
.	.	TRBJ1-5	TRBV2	CASTGGWNQPQHF	TGTGCCAGCACAGGAGGGTGGAATCAGCCCCAGCATTTT